This T cell receptor (beta chain) was obtained from a study of cytomegalovirus exposure and HLA in healthy donors. Study overall: The Caucasian-associated ancestry cluster contained approximately 81% of the 300 to 450 genotyped donors. Study-level results: Per published accounts, TCR beta sequences correctly predicted the HLA-A and HLA-B alleles of most subjects.

On this clone itself: The antigen is undetermined.

This CDR3 contains 14 residues. Germline V CDR1 and CDR2: SEHNR, FQNEAQ (reference sequence). The V segment lost 5 bases and the J segment 6 bases; nucleotides outside the gene matches: 2. The PCR was carried out with 60 Vbeta primers and 13 Jbeta primers. Sequencing was performed with immunoSEQ multiplex PCR; in TCRdb, only in-frame clones are kept and a portion is missing. The sample includes around 140,000 clones, roughly 77% seen only once; the top ten take around 3.7%. The chain is built from TRBV7-9 and TRBJ2-1, with TRBD2 matching 12 bases. This TCR derives from a male donor in good health and CMV-seronegative. Sequencing used PBMCs. CDR3: CASSLTSGGNEQFF. The CDR3 DNA is TGTGCCAGCAGCCTGACTAGCGGGGGCAATGAGCAGTTCTTC.